Each of the 3 T cell receptor beta chains below was sequenced from the same sample in a study of OX40 agonist ivuxolimab in advanced cancers. Profiled with immunoSEQ multiplex PCR; TCRdb holds only in-frame clones, not every one. This sample yields about 60,000 clones, of which about 86% are seen a single time; 3.9% belongs to the top ten. The source was CD4+ or CD8+ T cells sorted from blood, collected in a trial of the OX40 agonist ivuxolimab. These TCRs come from an adult with an advanced solid tumor such as melanoma, head and neck, liver or kidney cancer.

The rearrangement uses TRBV4-3 and TRBJ2-1; D gene uncertain. This CDR3 region has 13 residues. The V gene's germline CDR1 is LGHNA and CDR2 YSLEER. Trimming removed 2 bases from V and 10 bases from J, with 12 bases in between. The CDR3, as DNA: TGCGCCAGCAGCCAACTCCCTTTTTTCGAGCAGTTCTTC. Amino acids: CASSQLPFFEQFF.

A remark on this clone: The same CDR3 also results from other DNA sequences found in this sample. The chain uses TRBV4-2 and TRBJ1-5, with D perhaps matching TRBD1 (5 bases). Germline V gives CDR1 LGHNA, CDR2 YNFKEQ. The germline V and J ends were trimmed by 3 bases and 2 bases, with 8 bases remaining between them. CDR3 length: 14 residues. CDR3 DNA sequence: TGTGCCAGCAGCCAGGGGCAGGGCAATCAGCCCCAGCATTTT. Amino acid sequence: CASSQGQGNQPQHF.

This clone was observed a single time. The chain couples TRBV18 to TRBJ1-5; 7 bases map to TRBD1. CDR1 is KGHSH, CDR2 LQKENI, per germline. This CDR3 region has 14 residues. The junction had 5 bases not matched to a gene; V was cut back by 9 bases and J by 0 bases. DNA for the CDR3: TGTGCCAGTTCCGGGACAGATAGCAATCAGCCCCAGCATTTT. Residues: CASSGTDSNQPQHF.